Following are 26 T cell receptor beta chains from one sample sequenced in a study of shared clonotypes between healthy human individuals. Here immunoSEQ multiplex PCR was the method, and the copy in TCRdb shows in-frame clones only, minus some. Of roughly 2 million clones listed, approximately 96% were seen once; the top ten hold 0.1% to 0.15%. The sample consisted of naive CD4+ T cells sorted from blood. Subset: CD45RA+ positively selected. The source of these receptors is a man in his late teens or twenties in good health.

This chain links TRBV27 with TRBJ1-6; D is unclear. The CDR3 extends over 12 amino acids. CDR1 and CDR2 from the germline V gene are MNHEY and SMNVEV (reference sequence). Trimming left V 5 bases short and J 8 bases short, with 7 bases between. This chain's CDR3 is CASSPAHSPLHF. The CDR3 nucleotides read TGTGCCAGCAGTCCCGCACATTCACCCCTCCACTTT.

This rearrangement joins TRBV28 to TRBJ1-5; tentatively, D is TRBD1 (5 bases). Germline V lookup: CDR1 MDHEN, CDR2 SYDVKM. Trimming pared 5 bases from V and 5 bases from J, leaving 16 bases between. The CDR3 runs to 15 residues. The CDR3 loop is CASSLFLGVHQPQHF. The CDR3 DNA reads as TGTGCCAGCAGTCTCTTCCTGGGGGTACATCAGCCCCAGCATTTT.

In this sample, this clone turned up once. The DNA for the CDR3 is TGTGCCAGCAGTAACACGGGGGATCAGCCCCAGCATTTT. Amino acid sequence: CASSNTGDQPQHF. The chain employs TRBV6-5 and TRBJ1-5; TRBD1 might be the D (5 bases). The V end lost 5 bases, the J end lost 5 bases, and 10 bases lay between the germline ends. This CDR3 has 13 residues. Per the germline V gene, CDR1 is MNHEY and CDR2 is SVGAGI.

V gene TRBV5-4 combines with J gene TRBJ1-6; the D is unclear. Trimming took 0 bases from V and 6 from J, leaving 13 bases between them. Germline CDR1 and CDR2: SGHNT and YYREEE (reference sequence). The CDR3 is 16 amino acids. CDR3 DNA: TGTGCCAGCAGCTTGGTGGCAGCTAAATTTAATTCACCCCTCCACTTT. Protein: CASSLVAAKFNSPLHF.

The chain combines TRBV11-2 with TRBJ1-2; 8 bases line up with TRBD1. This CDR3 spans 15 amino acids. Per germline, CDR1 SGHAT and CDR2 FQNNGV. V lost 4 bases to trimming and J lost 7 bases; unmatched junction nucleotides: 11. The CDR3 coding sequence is TGTGCCAGCAGCTCCTCCGGGACAGGCTTTACTGGCTACACCTTC. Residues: CASSSSGTGFTGYTF.

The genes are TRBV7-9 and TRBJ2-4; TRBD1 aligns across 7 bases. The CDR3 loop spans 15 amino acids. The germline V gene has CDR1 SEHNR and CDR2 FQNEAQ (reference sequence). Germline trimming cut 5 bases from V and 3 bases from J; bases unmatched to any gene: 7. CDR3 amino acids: CASSAFRDSKNIQYF. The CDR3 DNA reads TGTGCCAGCAGCGCTTTCCGGGACAGCAAAAACATTCAGTACTTC.

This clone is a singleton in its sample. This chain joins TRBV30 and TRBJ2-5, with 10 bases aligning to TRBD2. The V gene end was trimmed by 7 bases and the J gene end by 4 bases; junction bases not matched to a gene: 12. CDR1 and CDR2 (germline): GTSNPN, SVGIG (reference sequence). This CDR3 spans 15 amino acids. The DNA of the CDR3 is TGTGCCTACTCGACCGGGACTAGCGTGCGAGAGACCCAGTACTTC. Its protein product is CAYSTGTSVRETQYF.

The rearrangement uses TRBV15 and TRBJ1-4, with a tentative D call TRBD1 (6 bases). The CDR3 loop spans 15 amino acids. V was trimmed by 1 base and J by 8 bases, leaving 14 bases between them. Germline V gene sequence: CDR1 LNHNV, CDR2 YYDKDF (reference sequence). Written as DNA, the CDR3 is TGTGCCACCAGCAGAGTGGCAGGGGATTACGAAAAACTGTTTTTT. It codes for CATSRVAGDYEKLFF.

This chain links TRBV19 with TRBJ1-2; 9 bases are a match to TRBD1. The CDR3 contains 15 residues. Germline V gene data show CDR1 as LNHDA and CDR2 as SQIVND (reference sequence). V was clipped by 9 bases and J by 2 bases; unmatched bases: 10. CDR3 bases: TGTGCCAGCGTGACAGGGGGAGGTCAGAACTATGGCTACACCTTC. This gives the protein CASVTGGGQNYGYTF. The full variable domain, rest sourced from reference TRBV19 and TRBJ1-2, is DGGITQSPKYLFRKEGQNVTLSCEQNLNHDAMYWYRQDPGQGLRLIYYSQIVNDFQKGDIAEGYSVSREKKESFPLTVTSAQKNPTAFYLCASVTGGGQNYGYTFGSGTRLTVV.

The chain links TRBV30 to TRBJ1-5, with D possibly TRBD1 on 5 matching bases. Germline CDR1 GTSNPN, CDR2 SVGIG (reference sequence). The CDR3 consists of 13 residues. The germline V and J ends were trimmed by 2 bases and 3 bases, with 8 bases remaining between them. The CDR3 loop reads CAWSQGNNQPQHF. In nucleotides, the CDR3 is TGTGCCTGGAGTCAGGGTAACAATCAGCCCCAGCATTTT. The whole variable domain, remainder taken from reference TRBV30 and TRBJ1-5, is SQTIHQWPATLVQPVGSPLSLECTVEGTSNPNLYWYRQAAGRGLQLLFYSVGIGQISSEVPQNLSASRPQDRQFILSSKKLLLSDSGFYLCAWSQGNNQPQHFGDGTRLSIL.

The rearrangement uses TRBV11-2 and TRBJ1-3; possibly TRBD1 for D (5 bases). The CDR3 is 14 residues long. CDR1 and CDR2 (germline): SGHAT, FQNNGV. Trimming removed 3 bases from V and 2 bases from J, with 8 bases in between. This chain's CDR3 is CASSLGTAGNTIYF. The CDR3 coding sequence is TGTGCCAGCAGCTTGGGGACGGCTGGAAACACCATATATTTT. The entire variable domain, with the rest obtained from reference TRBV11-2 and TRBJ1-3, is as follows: EAGVAQSPRYKIIEKRQSVAFWCNPISGHATLYWYQQILGQGPKLLIQFQNNGVVDDSQLPKDRFSAERLKGVDSTLKIQPAKLEDSAVYLCASSLGTAGNTIYFGEGSWLTVV.

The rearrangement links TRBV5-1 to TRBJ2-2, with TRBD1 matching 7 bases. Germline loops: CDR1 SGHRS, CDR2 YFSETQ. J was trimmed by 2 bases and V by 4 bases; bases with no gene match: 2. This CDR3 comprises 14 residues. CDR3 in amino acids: CASSRQGNTGELFF. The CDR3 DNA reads TGCGCCAGCAGCCGACAGGGTAACACCGGGGAGCTGTTTTTT.

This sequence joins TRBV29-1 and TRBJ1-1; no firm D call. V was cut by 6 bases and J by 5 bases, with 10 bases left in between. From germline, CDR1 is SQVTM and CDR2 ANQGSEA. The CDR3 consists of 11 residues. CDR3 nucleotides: TGCAGCGTGCACGGCGGGACTGAAGCTTTCTTT. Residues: CSVHGGTEAFF.

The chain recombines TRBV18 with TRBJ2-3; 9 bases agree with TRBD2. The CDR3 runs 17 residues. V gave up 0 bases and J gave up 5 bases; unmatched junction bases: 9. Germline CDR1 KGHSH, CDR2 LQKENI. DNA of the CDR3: TGTGCCAGCTCACCACCGGGCGGGACTAGCCCATTAGATACGCAGTATTTT. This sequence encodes CASSPPGGTSPLDTQYF.

In nucleotides, the CDR3 is TGTGCCAGCAGCTTAGGCGCTACAGGGGGTTCTGGGGCCAACGTCCTGACTTTC. Translated, it gives CASSLGATGGSGANVLTF. The J gene is TRBJ2-6, the V gene TRBV11-3; 8 bases fit TRBD1. V lost 1 base and J lost 1; bases outside the gene matches: 6. From germline, CDR1 is SGHNT and CDR2 YENEEA. CDR3 length: 18 amino acids.

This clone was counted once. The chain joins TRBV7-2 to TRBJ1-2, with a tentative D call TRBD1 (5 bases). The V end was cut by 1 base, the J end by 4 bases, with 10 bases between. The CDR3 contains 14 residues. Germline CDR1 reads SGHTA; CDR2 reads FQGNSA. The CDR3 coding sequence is TGTGCCAGCAGCTTAGATGACAGCCCCTATGGCTACACCTTC. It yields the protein CASSLDDSPYGYTF.

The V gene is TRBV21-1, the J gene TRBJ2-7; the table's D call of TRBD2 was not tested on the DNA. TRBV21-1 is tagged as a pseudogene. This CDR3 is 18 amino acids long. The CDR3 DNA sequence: TGTGCCAGCAGCGAGTCCGGGACTAGCGGACCAAGCTCCTACGAGCAGTACTTC. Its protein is CASSESGTSGPSSYEQYF.

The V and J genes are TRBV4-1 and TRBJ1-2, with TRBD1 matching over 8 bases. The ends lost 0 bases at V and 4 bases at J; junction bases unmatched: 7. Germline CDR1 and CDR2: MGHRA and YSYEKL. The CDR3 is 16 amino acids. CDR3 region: CASSQEDRGGGYGYTF. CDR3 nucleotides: TGCGCCAGCAGCCAAGAAGACAGGGGTGGGGGCTATGGCTACACCTTC.

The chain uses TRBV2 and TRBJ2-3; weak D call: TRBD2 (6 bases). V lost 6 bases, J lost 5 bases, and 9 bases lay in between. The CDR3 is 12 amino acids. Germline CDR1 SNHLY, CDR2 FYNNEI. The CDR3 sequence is CASRQAGDTQYF. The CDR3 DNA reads TGTGCCAGCAGGCAAGCGGGAGATACGCAGTATTTT.

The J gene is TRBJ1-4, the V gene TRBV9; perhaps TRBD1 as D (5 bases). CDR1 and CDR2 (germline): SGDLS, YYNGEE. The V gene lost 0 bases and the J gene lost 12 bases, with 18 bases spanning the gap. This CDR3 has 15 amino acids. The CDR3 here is CASSVAGAAQAELFF. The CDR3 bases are TGTGCCAGCAGCGTAGCTGGGGCGGCCCAGGCGGAACTGTTTTTT.

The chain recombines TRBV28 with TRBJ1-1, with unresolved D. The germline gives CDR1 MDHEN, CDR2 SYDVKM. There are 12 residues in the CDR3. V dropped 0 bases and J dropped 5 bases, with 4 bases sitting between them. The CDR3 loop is CASSLWTTEAFF. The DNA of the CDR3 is TGTGCCAGCAGTTTATGGACGACTGAAGCTTTCTTT.

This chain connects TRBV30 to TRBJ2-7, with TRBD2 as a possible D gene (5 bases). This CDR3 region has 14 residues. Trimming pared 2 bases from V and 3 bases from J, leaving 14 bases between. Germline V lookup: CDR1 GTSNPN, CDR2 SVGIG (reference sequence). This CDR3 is CAWSRSVGNYEQYF. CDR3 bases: TGTGCCTGGAGTCGGTCGGTCGGGAACTACGAGCAGTACTTC.

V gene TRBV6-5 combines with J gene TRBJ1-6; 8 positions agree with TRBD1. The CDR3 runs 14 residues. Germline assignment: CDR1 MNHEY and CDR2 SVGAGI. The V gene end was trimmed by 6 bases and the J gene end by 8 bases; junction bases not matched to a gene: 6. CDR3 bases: TGTGCCAGCAGCGAGGGACAGGCCTATTCACCCCTCCACTTT. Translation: CASSEGQAYSPLHF.

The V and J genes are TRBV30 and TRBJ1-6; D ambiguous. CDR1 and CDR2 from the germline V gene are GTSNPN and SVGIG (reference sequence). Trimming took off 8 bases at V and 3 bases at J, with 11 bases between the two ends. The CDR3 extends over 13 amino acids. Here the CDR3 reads CAGQAVYNSPLHF. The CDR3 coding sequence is TGTGCCGGTCAGGCGGTCTATAATTCACCCCTCCACTTT.

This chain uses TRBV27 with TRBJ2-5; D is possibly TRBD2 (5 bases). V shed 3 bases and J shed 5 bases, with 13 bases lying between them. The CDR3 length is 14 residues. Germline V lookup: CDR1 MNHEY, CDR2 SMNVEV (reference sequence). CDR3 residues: CASSLDWRSETQYF. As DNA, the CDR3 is TGTGCCAGCAGTTTGGACTGGCGGAGCGAGACCCAGTACTTC.

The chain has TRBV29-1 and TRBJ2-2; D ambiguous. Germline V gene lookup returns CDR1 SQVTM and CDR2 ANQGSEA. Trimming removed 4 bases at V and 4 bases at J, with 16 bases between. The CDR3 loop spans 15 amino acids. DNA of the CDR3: TGCAGCGTTGTAATTGGTAGTATTACCACCGGGGAGCTGTTTTTT. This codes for CSVVIGSITTGELFF.